This T cell receptor (beta chain) was identified during a study of identical twins. TCRdb re-analysed the 5' RACE reads in MiXCR, keeping a single row per CDR3 protein. The sample includes 260,000 or so distinct CDR3 sequences, approximately 6.8% seen only once; the top ten take under 6.5%. There are a few counts of this clonotype. The sample was also reused in another study, on yellow fever vaccine responses in identical twins.

The source is a woman aged 18-29 years in good health. Sequencing used CD8+ T cells sorted from blood.

Here the CDR3 reads CASSGDGVRAEQYF. The CDR3 coding sequence is TGTGCCAGCAGCGGGGACGGCGTCCGGGCCGAGCAGTACTTC. The rearrangement joins TRBV5-6 to TRBJ2-7; TRBD1 or TRBD2 may be the D gene (5 bases each). This CDR3 has 14 amino acids. CDR1 and CDR2 from the germline V gene are SGHDT and YYEEEE. Trimming removed 4 bases at V and 6 bases at J, with 17 bases between. The full variable domain, with the rest looked up from reference TRBV5-6 and TRBJ2-7, is DAGVTQSPTHLIKTRGQQVTLRCSPKSGHDTVSWYQQALGQGPQFIFQYYEEEERQRGNFPDRFSGHQFPNYSSELNVNALLLGDSALYLCASSGDGVRAEQYFGPGTRLTVT.